The 23 T cell receptor beta chains below all came from one sample that was sequenced in a study of T-cell memory formation after mild COVID-19 (dated by TCRdb to the early 2020s). Libraries were built with 5' RACE. The reads were generated on an Illumina NovaSeq 6000. TCRdb reprocessed the public reads (quality trimming at Q25 with fastp, clone calling with MiXCR) and kept in-frame beta chains. Identical CDR3 proteins give one entry, which carries the most common genes and DNA. Here the sample has about 240,000 distinct CDR3 sequences; roughly 9.4% occur a single time. The ten largest clonotypes hold around a fifth of the sample. The source material was PBMCs or a T cell subset sorted from them (not recorded which). The receptors here all came from a man aged 18-30 years who had mild COVID-19 (a few samples of this study predate the infection). The sample titles of this study are shuffled in the database, so cell type and time point are left out; the donor was told from shared clones.

This clonotype was observed a handful of times. The chain is built from TRBV12-3 or TRBV12-4 and TRBJ1-1; 8 positions match TRBD1. V lost 4 bases to trimming and J lost 5 bases; unmatched junction nucleotides: 6. This CDR3 spans 14 amino acids. CDR3 bases: TGTGCCAGCAGTTCACTAACAGGGGGGACTGAAGCTTTCTTT. This sequence encodes CASSSLTGGTEAFF.

This clonotype occurred many times. The chain has TRBV7-9 and TRBJ2-1; 10 nucleotides match TRBD1. The germline V gene encodes CDR1 SEHNR and CDR2 FQNEAQ (reference sequence). The ends lost 5 bases at V and 6 bases at J; junction bases unmatched: 10. CDR3 length equals 16 residues. For the CDR3, the DNA is TGTGCCAGCAGCCGCTTTCCGGGACAGGGGATCAATGAGCAGTTCTTC. It specifies CASSRFPGQGINEQFF. The full variable domain, its missing parts supplied by reference TRBV7-9 and TRBJ2-1, is DTGVSQNPRHKITKRGQNVTFRCDPISEHNRLYWYRQTLGQGPEFLTYFQNEAQLEKSRLLSDRFSAERPKGSFSTLEIQRTEQGDSAMYLCASSRFPGQGINEQFFGPGTRLTVL.

The J gene is TRBJ2-5, the V gene TRBV25-1; possibly TRBD2 for D (5 bases). Germline CDR1 is MGHDK and CDR2 is SYGVNS. V lost 0 bases and J 5 bases, leaving 16 bases between the germline ends. The CDR3 has 16 amino acids. The CDR3 DNA is TGTGCCAGCAGTGAATATCTGGGGAGTAAGGCGGAGACCCAGTACTTC. This gives the protein CASSEYLGSKAETQYF. Full variable domain (missing parts from reference TRBV25-1 and TRBJ2-5): EADIYQTPRYLVIGTGKKITLECSQTMGHDKMYWYQQDPGMELHLIHYSYGVNSTEKGDLSSESTVSRIRTEHFPLTLESARPSHTSQYLCASSEYLGSKAETQYFGPGTRLLVL.

This clonotype was picked up many times. The V and J genes are TRBV4-3 and TRBJ1-3; 7 bases are shared with TRBD1. CDR1 LGHNA and CDR2 YSLEER come from the germline V gene. This CDR3 is 16 amino acids long. V lost 4 bases to trimming and J lost 0 bases; unmatched junction nucleotides: 6. The CDR3 coding sequence is TGCGCCAGCAGCCGTAGTTGGACAGGCTCTGGAAACACCATATATTTT. Protein: CASSRSWTGSGNTIYF.

This clonotype was observed at least ten times. This chain joins TRBV29-1 and TRBJ2-2; D may correspond to TRBD1 or TRBD2 (5 bases each). CDR1 SQVTM and CDR2 ANQGSEA come from the germline V gene. The V end lost 4 bases, the J end lost 3 bases, and 18 bases lay between the germline ends. The CDR3 length is 16 residues. The CDR3 coding sequence is TGCAGCGTTGGTTCTGCCGGGACCCTAGACACCGGGGAGCTGTTTTTT. It translates to CSVGSAGTLDTGELFF.

This clonotype has a handful of counts. One junction end does not reproduce the germline sequence, and a read error may be involved. The chain recombines TRBV4-1 with TRBJ2-5; D is unclear. This CDR3 is 15 amino acids long. The germline V gene encodes CDR1 MGHRA and CDR2 YSYEKL. The CDR3 DNA reads TGCGCCAGAAGCCAAGAGTACGGTAGCCAAGAGACCCAGTACTTC. Translation gives CARSQEYGSQETQYF.

The genes are TRBV20-1 and TRBJ2-5, with D hard to call. Trimming took off 4 bases at V and 3 bases at J, with 9 bases between the two ends. CDR1 and CDR2 from the germline V gene are DFQATT and SNEGSKA (reference sequence). This CDR3 is 12 amino acids long. In nucleotides, the CDR3 is TGCAGTGCTACTGACGCTAAAGAGACCCAGTACTTC. Its translation is CSATDAKETQYF.

The table lists this clonotype with a few counts. The genes are TRBV3-1 and TRBJ1-5; no reliable D call. This CDR3 region has 15 residues. Germline values: CDR1 LGHDT, CDR2 YNNKEL (reference sequence). V lost 0 bases to trimming and J lost 0 bases, with 6 bases between them. CDR3 loop: CASSQDSDSNQPQHF. In DNA, the CDR3 is TGTGCCAGCAGCCAAGATTCGGATAGCAATCAGCCCCAGCATTTT.

The chain employs TRBV6-2 or TRBV6-3 and TRBJ1-2, with a possible D match to TRBD1 (6 bases). Trimming took 6 bases from V and 3 from J, leaving 17 bases between them. Germline V lookup: CDR1 MNHEY, CDR2 SVGEGT. This CDR3 has 15 residues. Written as DNA, the CDR3 is TGTGCCAGCAGATACGTCATTTCAGGGGACTATGGCTACACCTTC. This sequence encodes CASRYVISGDYGYTF.

This clonotype was observed a handful of times. The chain employs TRBV20-1 and TRBJ2-7, with 13 bases lining up with TRBD2. V lost 1 base, J lost 5 bases, and 5 bases stayed unmatched. CDR1 is DFQATT and CDR2 is SNEGSKA in the germline V gene (reference sequence). The CDR3 covers 15 residues. The CDR3 is CSARGRLAGGNEQYF. Written as DNA, the CDR3 is TGCAGTGCTAGAGGCCGACTAGCGGGGGGTAACGAGCAGTACTTC.

The CDR3, as DNA: TGTGCCAGCAGTTTGTCTTCCCCCTACGAGCAGTACTTC. Protein sequence: CASSLSSPYEQYF. The genes are TRBV12-3 or TRBV12-4 and TRBJ2-7, with D uncertain. CDR3 length equals 13 residues. V was shortened by 3 bases and J by 2 bases, with 8 bases between the two germline ends.

The chain combines TRBV15 with TRBJ1-4; maybe TRBD1 (5 bases). The CDR3 sequence is 17 residues long. In germline, CDR1 is LNHNV, CDR2 YYDKDF (reference sequence). Trimming pared 0 bases from V and 1 base from J, leaving 12 bases between. The CDR3 region has the DNA TGTGCCACCAGCAGAGAGGGTTCCGGGGGAACTAATGAAAAACTGTTTTTT. As protein: CATSREGSGGTNEKLFF.

This clonotype was seen only a few times. This chain uses TRBV6-2 or TRBV6-3 with TRBJ1-5; tentatively, D is TRBD1 (5 bases). The CDR3 covers 14 residues. Trimming removed 2 bases at V and 4 bases at J, with 9 bases between. Per germline, CDR1 MNHEY and CDR2 SVGEGT. In nucleotides, the CDR3 is TGTGCCAGCAGTTACACGACAGAGAATCAGCCCCAGCATTTT. Residues: CASSYTTENQPQHF.

The table lists this clonotype with a few counts. The rearrangement links TRBV18 to TRBJ2-5, with a possible D match to TRBD1 (6 bases). In germline, CDR1 is KGHSH, CDR2 LQKENI. CDR3 length: 15 amino acids. Trimming removed 5 bases from V and 1 base from J, with 14 bases in between. The CDR3 protein is CASSTNRVTQETQYF. As DNA, the CDR3 is TGTGCCAGCTCAACCAACAGGGTCACCCAAGAGACCCAGTACTTC.

This chain joins TRBV4-3 and TRBJ2-7; D unresolved. Germline V gene sequence: CDR1 LGHNA, CDR2 YSLEER. The CDR3 consists of 13 residues. Deletions cut 0 bases from V and 2 bases from J, with 5 bases between. In DNA, the CDR3 is TGCGCCAGCAGCCAAGACAGGACCTACGAGCAGTACTTC. It translates to CASSQDRTYEQYF.

This clonotype was recorded a few times. V is TRBV18 and J is TRBJ2-2; D call uncertain. Germline V gene sequence: CDR1 KGHSH, CDR2 LQKENI. This CDR3 is built from 15 residues. V shed 2 bases and J shed 6 bases, with 13 bases lying between them. In DNA form, the CDR3 reads TGTGCCAGCTCACCAACCCCTGGACCCCCCGGGGAGCTGTTTTTT. It codes for CASSPTPGPPGELFF. The full variable domain, its missing parts supplied by reference TRBV18 and TRBJ2-2, is NAGVMQNPRHLVRRRGQEARLRCSPMKGHSHVYWYRQLPEEGLKFMVYLQKENIIDESGMPKERFSAEFPKEGPSILRIQQVVRGDSAAYFCASSPTPGPPGELFFGEGSRLTVL.

This chain connects TRBV19 to TRBJ2-5; D might be TRBD1 or TRBD2, each matching 5 bases. The V gene lost 1 base and the J gene lost 5 bases, with 8 bases spanning the gap. The CDR3 spans 13 residues. Germline loops: CDR1 LNHDA, CDR2 SQIVND (reference sequence). CDR3 protein: CASSIAGAETQYF. Here the CDR3 DNA reads TGTGCCAGTAGTATAGCCGGGGCCGAGACCCAGTACTTC.

This rearrangement joins TRBV12-3 or TRBV12-4 to TRBJ2-1, with TRBD2 identical over 9 bases. J gave up 3 bases and V 5 bases, and 5 bases lay outside the gene matches. CDR3 length equals 15 residues. The CDR3 is CASSLRGGFYNEQFF. CDR3 nucleotide sequence: TGTGCCAGCAGTCTGCGGGGGGGATTCTACAATGAGCAGTTCTTC.

The sample holds many counts of this clonotype. The J gene is TRBJ1-1, the V gene TRBV7-9; the D gene is possibly TRBD1 (5 bases). The CDR3 contains 14 residues. Germline V gene data show CDR1 as SEHNR and CDR2 as FQNEAQ (reference sequence). Trimming cost V 6 bases and J 1 base, with 12 bases left between them. The DNA of the CDR3 is TGTGCCAGCAGTCTCACCGGGGGGAACACTGAAGCTTTCTTT. It yields the protein CASSLTGGNTEAFF.

This chain joins TRBV7-9 and TRBJ1-5; no reliable D call. There are 13 residues in the CDR3. CDR1 and CDR2 from the germline V gene are SEHNR and FQNEAQ (reference sequence). V lost 1 base, J lost 11 bases, and 12 bases lay in between. The CDR3 here is CASSLGASRAQHF. The CDR3 DNA follows: TGTGCCAGCAGCTTAGGCGCTAGTAGGGCCCAGCATTTT.

The chain joins TRBV7-9 to TRBJ2-7, with D tentatively TRBD2 (6 bases). Germline assignment: CDR1 SEHNR and CDR2 FQNEAQ (reference sequence). Trimming cost V 4 bases and J 6 bases, with 10 bases left between them. This CDR3 is 12 amino acids long. The CDR3 DNA sequence: TGTGCCAGCAGCTCTTACGGGGGCGAGCAGTACTTC. Protein: CASSSYGGEQYF. The complete variable domain, with remaining parts taken from reference TRBV7-9 and TRBJ2-7, reads DTGVSQNPRHKITKRGQNVTFRCDPISEHNRLYWYRQTLGQGPEFLTYFQNEAQLEKSRLLSDRFSAERPKGSFSTLEIQRTEQGDSAMYLCASSSYGGEQYFGPGTRLTVT.

This chain connects TRBV6-5 to TRBJ1-1; the D gene is possibly TRBD1 (6 bases). Trimming left V 7 bases short and J 9 bases short, with 12 bases between. CDR3 length equals 11 residues. CDR1 and CDR2 (germline): MNHEY, SVGAGI. The CDR3 loop reads CASTEGQKAFF. In DNA form, the CDR3 reads TGTGCCAGCACCGAAGGACAGAAAGCTTTCTTT.

This chain connects TRBV7-2 to TRBJ2-1; D remains unclear. V was cut by 3 bases and J by 9 bases, with 9 bases left in between. There are 12 residues in the CDR3. Per the germline V gene, CDR1 is SGHTA and CDR2 is FQGNSA. The CDR3 region is CASSFRNSEQFF. The DNA of the CDR3 is TGTGCCAGCAGCTTCAGAAACAGTGAGCAGTTCTTC.